The rows below give T cell receptor beta chains drawn from one sample of a study of CD8+ T cells in alopecia areata. The assay was immunoSEQ multiplex PCR, and TCRdb's table has in-frame clones only and misses some. The sample has 95,000 to 110,000 clones; 80% to 85% are singletons. The material was CD8+ T cells sorted from blood, obtained at week 24, from a patient treated with tofacitinib. The source is a human donor with alopecia areata. CDR3s include the opening cysteine and the closing phenylalanine or tryptophan.

v_call	cdr3_aa
TRBV7-9	CASSLWTGSGEQYF
TRBV6-5	CASSLGTSGEQFF
TRBV27	CASSPRGGMFISGNTIYF
TRBV30	CAWSVVLNTEAFF
TRBV5-6	CASSPGPRAQGAQYF
TRBV29-1	CSVEEGVLTGELFF
TRBV9	CASSVGKNTEAFF
TRBV7-6	CASSSDLIGTQYF
TRBV19	CASSNPPGRDSPLHF
TRBV6-5	CASSYLAVDPGELFF
TRBV10-2	CASSGIAGELFF
TRBV2	CASVESGVGDPEQFF
TRBV29-1	CSAAESGYEQYF
TRBV19	CASSIGVNEQFF
TRBV5-6	CASSGYTEAFF
TRBV29-1	CSVEGMASGGFTDTQYF
TRBV11-2	CASSLVTSGGETQYF
TRBV6-5	CASSYTTGGGETQYF
TRBV7-9	CASSFQRRSGGYTF
TRBV29-1	CSVPKGGWDTEAFF
TRBV4-1	CASSPGTGTYEQYF
TRBV11-2	CASSPGGSEQYF
TRBV4-3	CASSQTADRVNEKLFF
TRBV4-2	CASSQRTFDQPQHF
TRBV7-6	CASSIFTGGQDEQYF
TRBV4-1	CASSNKPGYSSYEQYF
TRBV2	CASSDSGTGVNTGELFF
TRBV2	CASSEPSGGPSEQYF
TRBV6-6	CASSYRSGGVNEQFF
TRBV4-1	CASSPPGLPNTGELFF
TRBV7-9	CASSTGHQPTNEKLFF
TRBV6-5	CASSYTDRAYEQYF
TRBV27	CASSLTYIPDSGLAGGSYNEQFF
TRBV6-5	CASRTGVEAFF
TRBV30	CAWSSGASNSPLHF
TRBV7-9	CASSLGPALAGALRDTQYF
TRBV15	CATSQEDQPQHF
TRBV4-3	CASSPDSVNSNYGYTF
TRBV2	CASGDDEQYF
TRBV4-3	CASSQAASGGDTQYF
TRBV5-1	CASSERQGTYEQYF
TRBV6-4	CASSKLAGGTDTQYF